These T cell receptor beta chains were read from a single sample in a study of human T cells and chemical hapten exposure. TCRdb called the RACE reads again in MiXCR, with one record for every CDR3 protein. The table records some 50,000 distinct CDR3 sequences, less than 4.5% of them present only once. Sequencing was done on a sample of whole blood. The receptors were gathered from a human donor in good health. Some clones in this sample may be carry-over from other donors' samples. CDR3s include the opening cysteine and the closing phenylalanine or tryptophan. The D gene is left open where the match is weak. Clone size is not always given. Where it is, it says once, few, many or a class for expanded clones.

clone_size j_call d_call v_call cdr3_nt cdr3_aa
NA TRBJ1-5 NA TRBV7-8 TGTGCCAGCAGCTTAGAGTTGCAGGCCTATAGCAATCAGCCCCAGCATTTT CASSLELQAYSNQPQHF
many TRBJ1-5 NA TRBV7-2 TGTGCCAGCAGTTCTCAGGGAGGGGAGAGCAATCAGCCCCAGCATTTT CASSSQGGESNQPQHF
many TRBJ2-7 NA TRBV28 TGTGCCAGTCAGACTAGAAATTCCTACGAGCAGTACTTC CASQTRNSYEQYF
many TRBJ1-2 NA TRBV20-1 TGCAGTGCCCTTGAGGGACTGATGAGAAACTATGGCTACACCTTC CSALEGLMRNYGYTF
many TRBJ2-1 NA TRBV3-1 TGTGCCAGCAGCCAGAGGGTTTTGGGGGGTGAGCAGTTCTTC CASSQRVLGGEQFF
many TRBJ2-2 NA TRBV28 TGTGCCAGCAGGGATACCGGGGAGCTGTTTTTT CASRDTGELFF
many TRBJ2-1 NA TRBV20-1 TGCAGTGCTAGAGATCCGAAACGAGTCAATGAGCAGTTCTTC CSARDPKRVNEQFF
many TRBJ2-7 TRBD1 TRBV28 TGTGCCAGCAGTTTATGGGGACAGTGGCAGTACTTC CASSLWGQWQYF
NA TRBJ1-1 NA TRBV28 TGTGCCAGCACCCCGATGAGGGTGAGCACTGAAGCTTTCTTT CASTPMRVSTEAFF
NA TRBJ2-6 TRBD1 TRBV6-2/TRBV6-3 TGTGCCAGCAGACACCCGGGACAGGGTATCTCTGGGGCCAACGTCCTGACTTTC CASRHPGQGISGANVLTF
many TRBJ1-2 NA TRBV5-4 TGTGCCAGCAGCTTGGCCAGGGGCGACGTCTATGGCTACACCTTC CASSLARGDVYGYTF
NA TRBJ2-1 TRBD2 TRBV2 TGTGCCAGCAGGGCGGGACTAGCGGCCTACAATGAGCAGTTCTTC CASRAGLAAYNEQFF
few TRBJ2-5 NA TRBV10-3 TGTGCCATCAGTGAGGCGGGCTTTAGCGCCTCAGAGACCCAGTACTTC CAISEAGFSASETQYF
NA TRBJ1-6 TRBD1 TRBV6-1 TGTGCCAGCAAACCGACAGGGGGAGGTTCACCCCTCCACTTT CASKPTGGGSPLHF
few TRBJ1-2 TRBD1 TRBV4-1 TGCGCCAGCAGCCAGCTGGGACAGACTAACTATGGCTACACCTTC CASSQLGQTNYGYTF
few TRBJ2-7 TRBD1 TRBV15 TGTGCCACCAGCAGAGGAGGGACAGCCAGTTCCTCCTCCTACGAGCAGTACTTC CATSRGGTASSSSYEQYF
many TRBJ2-7 NA TRBV5-1 TGCGCCAGCAGCTTGTGGGGGGCGTCTGAGCAGTACTTC CASSLWGASEQYF
many TRBJ2-5 NA TRBV12-3/TRBV12-4 TGTGCCAGCAGTTTAGCTCGCCAGGGGTTAAGGTCGGTTCAAGAGACCCAGTACTTC CASSLARQGLRSVQETQYF
medium-sized TRBJ2-3 NA TRBV7-9 TGTGCCAGCAGCCCCCCCGCCTCCACAGATACGCAGTATTTT CASSPPASTDTQYF
many TRBJ1-4 NA TRBV20-1 TGCAGTGCTGGCAGGGGTTTGGCTAATGAAAAACTGTTTTTT CSAGRGLANEKLFF
few TRBJ2-7 NA TRBV2 TGTGCCAGCAAGCTGGCCGGTTACGAGCAGTACTTC CASKLAGYEQYF
NA TRBJ1-3 NA TRBV14 TGTGCCAACAGCCAAGGCCACCGGGCGTCTGGAAACACCATATATTTT CANSQGHRASGNTIYF
few TRBJ2-3 TRBD2 TRBV28 TGTGCCAGCAGTGGCCCCGGGAGACTAGCGGGGTTACTAACAGATACGCAGTATTTT CASSGPGRLAGLLTDTQYF
few TRBJ2-1 NA TRBV19 TGTGCCAGTACCGACGTTGCGGCCCTTCCCGACGAGCAGTTCTTC CASTDVAALPDEQFF
many TRBJ2-2 NA TRBV6-4 TGTGCCAGCAGTGTAGAGGGGTTGGCGACCGGGGAGCTGTTTTTT CASSVEGLATGELFF
few TRBJ1-5 NA TRBV28 TGTGCCAGCACCTCTCTACTCAATCAGCCCCAGCATTTT CASTSLLNQPQHF
few TRBJ2-7 NA TRBV7-2 TGTGCCAGCAGCCCCTTAGAGCAGACATCCTACGAGCAGTACTTC CASSPLEQTSYEQYF
few TRBJ2-5 NA TRBV28 TGTGCCAGCTGTACGGTTGGTCGGGAGACCCAGTACTTC CASCTVGRETQYF
many TRBJ1-1 NA TRBV29-1 TGCAGCGTTGCAAGGCCGATGAACACTGAAGCTTTCTTT CSVARPMNTEAFF
many TRBJ2-1 NA TRBV24-1 TGTGCCACCAGTGACCCCGGCGATGAGCAGTTCTTC CATSDPGDEQFF
many TRBJ1-5 NA TRBV12-3/TRBV12-4 TGTGCCAGCAGTTTTATGAGACGGGGCAATCAGCCCCAGCATTTT CASSFMRRGNQPQHF
NA TRBJ1-1 NA TRBV11-2 TGTGCCAGCAGCACGATAAGGTACGGGAACACTGAAGCTTTCTTT CASSTIRYGNTEAFF
many TRBJ1-1 TRBD1 TRBV5-1 TGCGCCAGCAGCCCGGTGGACAGGGCCCTGGGAGCTTTCTTT CASSPVDRALGAFF
many TRBJ1-1 NA TRBV5-1 TGCGCCAGCAGCTTGGGTGCGGGGACCACTGAAGCTTTCTTT CASSLGAGTTEAFF
many TRBJ1-2 NA TRBV27 TGTGCCAGCAGTGTGGGGGGCTCCCCTAACTATGGCTACACCTTC CASSVGGSPNYGYTF
few TRBJ2-3 TRBD2 TRBV4-1 TGCGCCAGCAGCCTTTTTCCGGGACTAGCGGCGACAGATACGCAGTATTTT CASSLFPGLAATDTQYF
many TRBJ2-1 NA TRBV6-6 TGTGCCAGCAGACCCGGGACGGTCTCCTACAATGAGCAGTTCTTC CASRPGTVSYNEQFF
many TRBJ2-7 NA TRBV6-6 TGTGCCAGCACTACAGAGAGCGACTTTCCCTCCTACGAGCAGTACTTC CASTTESDFPSYEQYF
many TRBJ2-6 NA TRBV5-5 TGTGCCAGCAGCTTGCTTCGGGACATCGGGACCTCTGGGGCCAACGTCCTGACTTTC CASSLLRDIGTSGANVLTF
NA TRBJ2-3 NA TRBV18 TGTGCCAGCTCACCACCGCCCAGCACAGATACGCAGTATTTT CASSPPPSTDTQYF
many TRBJ1-1 NA TRBV27 TGTGCCAGCAGTTTATTGTCCAGGACCTCTGAAGCTTTCTTT CASSLLSRTSEAFF
few TRBJ2-3 NA TRBV30 TGTGCCTGGAGAATAGGGGGGGGGAGCACAGATACGCAGTATTTT CAWRIGGGSTDTQYF
few TRBJ1-4 TRBD1 TRBV27 TGTGCCACCTCCTGGGACAGGGGTGAAAAACTGTTTTTT CATSWDRGEKLFF